These T cell receptor beta chains were read from a single sample in a study of blood T cell dynamics during melanoma immunotherapy. Profiled with immunoSEQ multiplex PCR; TCRdb holds only in-frame clones, not every one. The sample carries about 7,200 clones, approximately 85% recorded once. Sample: blood, taken from a patient treated with checkpoint blockade. These receptors all stem from a human donor with melanoma. Some clones in this sample may be carry-over from other donors' samples. The CDR3 runs from the conserved cysteine through the conserved F or W. A D gene is named only where the DNA matches it firmly. Only part of the rows carry a size: once, few, many, or a class if the clone is expanded.

size: NA; J: TRBJ2-7; D: NA; V: TRBV4-3; DNA: TGCGCCAGCAGCCAAGAGAGGGATTCCTACGAGCAGTACTTC; CDR3: CASSQERDSYEQYF
size: once; J: TRBJ1-5; D: NA; V: TRBV6-6; DNA: TGTGCCAGCAGCCCCAACCTGGGGAATCAGCCCCAGCATTTT; CDR3: CASSPNLGNQPQHF
size: large; J: TRBJ1-2; D: TRBD1; V: TRBV11-2; DNA: TGTGCCAGCAGCGCACGGACAGGGGAAGAGAACTATGGCTACACCTTC; CDR3: CASSARTGEENYGYTF
size: NA; J: TRBJ2-1; D: NA; V: TRBV27; DNA: TGTGCCAGCAGTTTAGGGGGAGACAACAATGAGCAGTTCTTC; CDR3: CASSLGGDNNEQFF
size: once; J: TRBJ1-1; D: TRBD1; V: TRBV6-4; DNA: TGTGCCAGCAGTCCCGGGACAGAGAACACTGAAGCTTTCTTT; CDR3: CASSPGTENTEAFF
size: few; J: TRBJ1-2; D: NA; V: TRBV2; DNA: TGTGCCAGCAGTGAAGGGGCCAGCATCTATGGCTACACCTTC; CDR3: CASSEGASIYGYTF
size: NA; J: TRBJ2-2; D: NA; V: TRBV6-5; DNA: TGTGCCAGCAGGCGGGGCGCAAACACCGGGGAGCTGTTTTTT; CDR3: CASRRGANTGELFF
size: NA; J: TRBJ1-1; D: NA; V: TRBV29-1; DNA: TGCAGCGTTAGCCTGAAGGCGGACACTGAAGCTTTCTTT; CDR3: CSVSLKADTEAFF
size: NA; J: TRBJ2-1; D: TRBD2; V: TRBV11-2; DNA: TGTGCCAGCAGCCTTAGCGGGGCCAACAATGAGCAGTTCTTC; CDR3: CASSLSGANNEQFF
size: NA; J: TRBJ1-3; D: TRBD1; V: TRBV4-2; DNA: TGTGCCAGCAGCCAAGACGGCTGGGACAGGTACTCTGGAAACACCATATATTTT; CDR3: CASSQDGWDRYSGNTIYF